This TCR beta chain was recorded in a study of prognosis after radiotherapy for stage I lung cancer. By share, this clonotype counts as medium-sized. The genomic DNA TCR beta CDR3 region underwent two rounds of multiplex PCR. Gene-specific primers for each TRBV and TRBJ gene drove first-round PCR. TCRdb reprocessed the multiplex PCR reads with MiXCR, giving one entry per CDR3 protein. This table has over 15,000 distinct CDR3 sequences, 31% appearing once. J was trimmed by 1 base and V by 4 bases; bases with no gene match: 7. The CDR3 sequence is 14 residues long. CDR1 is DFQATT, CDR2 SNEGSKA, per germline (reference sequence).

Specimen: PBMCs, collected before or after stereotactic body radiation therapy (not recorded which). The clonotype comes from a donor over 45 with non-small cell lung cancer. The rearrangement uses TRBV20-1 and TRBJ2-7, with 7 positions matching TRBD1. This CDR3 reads CSATTLDRSYEQYF. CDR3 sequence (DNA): TGCAGTGCTACAACATTGGACAGGTCCTACGAGCAGTACTTC.